This TCR beta chain was sequenced in a study of shared clonotypes between healthy human individuals. For the study at large: Every donor yielded three CD4 naive, three CD4 memory, two CD8 naive and one CD8 memory plate. Study-wide findings and caveats: Naive CD4 clonotype sharing across several donors was 4% to 5.5%.

Note on this clone: The antigen remains undetermined.

The CD8 memory sample joined CD45RO+ cells and CCR7-negative CD45RA+ cells. Only in-frame clones appear in the TCRdb table, and some are missing; sequencing was by immunoSEQ multiplex PCR. The sample lists about 92,000 clones, 68% occurring once. Material: memory CD8+ T cells sorted from blood. The subset here: CD45RO+ cells pooled with CCR7-negative TemRA cells. This clonotype was obtained from a man aged 30 to 39 in good health.

CDR3 residues: CASSQEQASNQPQHF. CDR3 DNA: TGCGCCAGCAGCCAAGAACAGGCTAGCAATCAGCCCCAGCATTTT. The chain couples TRBV4-1 to TRBJ1-5; tentative D call: TRBD1 (5 bases). Germline lookup yields CDR1 MGHRA and CDR2 YSYEKL. This CDR3 contains 15 residues. Trimming cost V 0 bases and J 0 bases, with 6 bases left between them.